This T cell receptor (beta chain) was retrieved from a study of CD8+ T cells in alopecia areata listed by TCRdb under 2018. For the wider study: The treated patients took part in an open-label pilot trial in which moderate-to-severe alopecia areata was treated with oral tofacitinib at 5 to 10 mg twice daily. Tofacitinib was administered for 6 to 18 months, and 6 months of follow-up off drug were then conducted to assess delayed response and recurrence. High-throughput TCRbeta sequencing was used to examine T cell clonal expansion in alopecia areata in both the C3H/HeJ mouse model and human patients. In humans, TCRbeta sequencing was performed on scalp tissue and on sorted CD4+ and CD8+ peripheral blood T cells from healthy controls and from patients with patchy or totalis/universalis alopecia areata. Biopsies were taken from tofacitinib-treated patients at baseline and again at 4 and 24 weeks into treatment, and several of those patients also had a later scalp biopsy. Scalp clonality was compared among normal scalp (n=4), patchy alopecia areata scalp (n=8), and alopecia totalis/universalis scalp (n=8). RNA was extracted with the PAXgene miRNA kit for fixed scalp, the miRNeasy kit for PBMCs, and the RNeasy kit for mouse skin. TCRbeta CDR3 regions were amplified by immunoSEQ multiplex PCR using 35 Vbeta forward and 13 Jbeta reverse primers. Results and caveats for the whole study, not just this receptor: Compared with normal scalp, lesional scalp, particularly in alopecia totalis/universalis, had higher clonality and more expanded CD8+ clones, which suggests antigenic drive. Shared TCR sequences between patients were less evident than in mice, which may be partly attributable to HLA diversity in the patient population. Unlike mouse skin, where gammadelta T cells dominate, normal human skin contains resident alphabeta T cells that get sequenced too, which complicates analysis of the scalp TCR repertoire.

Concerning this clone itself: Its antigen remains unidentified. Per-base qualities were not stored, and no clone one base away is much larger.

Library generation was performed with the immunoSEQ multiplex PCR assay. To provide template for TCR sequencing, every sample had RNA extracted and reverse transcribed into cDNA. First-strand cDNA was synthesized using SuperScript III with a 2:1 mix of oligo-dT and random hexamers. A synthetic immune receptor repertoire was used to measure amplification bias, and any remaining bias was corrected computationally. In the original analysis: Raw reads were preprocessed for error removal, and CDR3 was defined according to IMGT conventions as running from the conserved cysteine to phenylalanine. To get clonality, Shannon entropy was normalized by log2 of the number of productive unique TCRs and the result was subtracted from 1. CD4 or CD8 identity of scalp clones was inferred by cross-referencing scalp TCRbeta sequences with sorted blood CD4 and CD8 repertoires. This immuneACCESS table, as held by TCRdb, lists in-frame sequences with V and J called but not all clones. Of the missing ones, under half trace to an unresolved V gene in checked studies; the others have no known cause. V and J calls and clone size are copied from that table; D and trimming were computed from the DNA. Across this sample there are 140,000 to 150,000 clones, with roughly 46% seen only once. Clones ranked in the top ten supply over 0.85% of the sample.

The sample's time point, from its label and the paper: baseline before oral tofacitinib. Lesional scalp punch biopsies and peripheral blood were collected from alopecia areata patients. PBMCs were isolated by density centrifugation and stained for CD3, CD4 and CD8, after which CD4+ and CD8+ T cells were sorted on a FACSAria. CDR1 and CDR2, looked up from the germline V gene (reference sequence), are MNHEY and SMNVEV. Including cysteine and phenylalanine, the CDR3 has 15 amino acids. Only the CDR3 part of the read is kept: 45 bases, read in frame from the first base. Trimming removed 4 bases from V and 5 bases from J; the gene matches leave 8 bases unexplained.

The chain couples TRBV27 to TRBJ2-7, with TRBD2 identical over 10 junction bases. The TCR was taken from a human donor with alopecia areata. This sample comprised CD4+ T cells sorted from blood, obtained at week 0. DNA sequence: TGTGCCAGCAGTTCCCCGTTAGCGGGAGGCAACGAGCAGTACTTC. Its amino acids are CASSSPLAGGNEQYF.